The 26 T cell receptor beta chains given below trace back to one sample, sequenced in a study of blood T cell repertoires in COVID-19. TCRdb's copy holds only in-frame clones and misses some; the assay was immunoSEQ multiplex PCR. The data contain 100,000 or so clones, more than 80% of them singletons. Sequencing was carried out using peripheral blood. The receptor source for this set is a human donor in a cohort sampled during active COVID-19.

In nucleotides, the CDR3 is TGTGCCAGCAGTTACCAAGGGGACAGGCGCGACGAGCAGTACTTC. Amino acids: CASSYQGDRRDEQYF. This chain uses TRBV6-5 with TRBJ2-7; 8 bases are shared with TRBD1. With 2 bases clipped from V and 5 bases from J, the junction kept 8 bases outside the gene matches. The CDR3 consists of 15 residues. CDR1 and CDR2 (germline): MNHEY, SVGAGI.

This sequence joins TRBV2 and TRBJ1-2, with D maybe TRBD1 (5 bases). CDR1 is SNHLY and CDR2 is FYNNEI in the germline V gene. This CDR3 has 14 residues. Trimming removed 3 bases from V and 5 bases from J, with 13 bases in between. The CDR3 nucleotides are TGTGCCAGCAGTGACTCCTTGACAGTGTATGGCTACACCTTC. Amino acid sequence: CASSDSLTVYGYTF. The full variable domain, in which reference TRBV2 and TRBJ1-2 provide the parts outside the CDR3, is EPEVTQTPSHQVTQMGQEVILRCVPISNHLYFYWYRQILGQKVEFLVSFYNNEISEKSEIFDDQFSVERPDGSNFTLKIRSTKLEDSAMYFCASSDSLTVYGYTFGSGTRLTVV.

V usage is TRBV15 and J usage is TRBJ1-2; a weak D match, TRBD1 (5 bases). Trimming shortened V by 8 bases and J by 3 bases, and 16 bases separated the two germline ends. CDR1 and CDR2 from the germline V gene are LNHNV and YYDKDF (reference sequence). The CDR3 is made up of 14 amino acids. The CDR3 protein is CATASGGDDYGYTF. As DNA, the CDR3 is TGTGCCACCGCGTCTGGGGGGGACGACTATGGCTACACCTTC.

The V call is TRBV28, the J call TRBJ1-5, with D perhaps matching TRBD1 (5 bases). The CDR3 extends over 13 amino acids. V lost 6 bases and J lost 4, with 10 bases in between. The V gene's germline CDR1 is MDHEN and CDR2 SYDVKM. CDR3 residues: CASRGRVNQPQHF. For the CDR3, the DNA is TGTGCCAGCAGGGGCAGGGTTAATCAGCCCCAGCATTTT.

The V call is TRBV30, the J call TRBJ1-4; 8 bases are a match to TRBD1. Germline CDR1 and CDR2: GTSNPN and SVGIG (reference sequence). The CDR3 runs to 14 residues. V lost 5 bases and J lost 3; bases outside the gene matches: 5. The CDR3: CAWGQGLANEKLFF. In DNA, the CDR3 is TGTGCCTGGGGACAGGGTCTTGCTAATGAAAAACTGTTTTTT.

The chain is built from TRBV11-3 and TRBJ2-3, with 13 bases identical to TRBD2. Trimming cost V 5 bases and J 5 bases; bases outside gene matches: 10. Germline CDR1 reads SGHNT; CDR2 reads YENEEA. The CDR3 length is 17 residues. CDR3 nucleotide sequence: TGTGCCAGCAGCCTCACTAGCGGGGGGGCCAGTGGAGATACGCAGTATTTT. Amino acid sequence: CASSLTSGGASGDTQYF.

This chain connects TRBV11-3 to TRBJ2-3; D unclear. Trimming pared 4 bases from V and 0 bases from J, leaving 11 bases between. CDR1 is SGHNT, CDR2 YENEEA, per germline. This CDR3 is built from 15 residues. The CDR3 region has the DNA TGTGCCAGCAGCTCCGCGTGGTCAAGCACAGATACGCAGTATTTT. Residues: CASSSAWSSTDTQYF.

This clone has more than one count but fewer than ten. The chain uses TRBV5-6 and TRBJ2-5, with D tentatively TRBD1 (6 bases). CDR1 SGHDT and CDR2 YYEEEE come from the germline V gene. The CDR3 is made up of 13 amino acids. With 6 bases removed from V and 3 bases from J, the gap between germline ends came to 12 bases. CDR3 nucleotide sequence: TGTGCCAGCACCAGGGACACGAAAGAGACCCAGTACTTC. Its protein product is CASTRDTKETQYF.

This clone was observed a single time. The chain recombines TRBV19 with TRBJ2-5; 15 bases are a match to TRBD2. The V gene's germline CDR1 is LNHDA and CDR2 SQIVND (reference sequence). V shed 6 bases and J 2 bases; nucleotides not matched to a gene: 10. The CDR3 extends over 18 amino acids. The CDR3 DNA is TGTGCCAGTAGGCCGCGTACCGGACTAGCGGGGGGGCAAGAGACCCAGTACTTC. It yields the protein CASRPRTGLAGGQETQYF.

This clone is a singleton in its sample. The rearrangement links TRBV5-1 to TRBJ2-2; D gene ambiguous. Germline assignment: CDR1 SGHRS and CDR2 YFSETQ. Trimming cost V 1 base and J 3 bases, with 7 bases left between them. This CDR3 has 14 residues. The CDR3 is CASSLRADTGELFF. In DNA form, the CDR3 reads TGCGCCAGCAGCTTGCGCGCGGACACCGGGGAGCTGTTTTTT.

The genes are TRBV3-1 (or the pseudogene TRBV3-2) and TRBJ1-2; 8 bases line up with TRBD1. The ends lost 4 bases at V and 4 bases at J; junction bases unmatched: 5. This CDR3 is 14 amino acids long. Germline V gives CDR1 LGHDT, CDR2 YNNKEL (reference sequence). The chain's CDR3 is CASSLRGQAYGYTF. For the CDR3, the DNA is TGTGCCAGCAGCCTAAGGGGACAGGCCTATGGCTACACCTTC.

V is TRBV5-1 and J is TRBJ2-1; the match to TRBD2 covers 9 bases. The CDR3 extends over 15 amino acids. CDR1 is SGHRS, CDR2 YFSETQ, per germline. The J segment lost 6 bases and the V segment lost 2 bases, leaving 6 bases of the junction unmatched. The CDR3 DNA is TGCGCCAGCAGCTTCCTAGCGGGGAGTGGCAATGAGCAGTTCTTC. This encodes CASSFLAGSGNEQFF.

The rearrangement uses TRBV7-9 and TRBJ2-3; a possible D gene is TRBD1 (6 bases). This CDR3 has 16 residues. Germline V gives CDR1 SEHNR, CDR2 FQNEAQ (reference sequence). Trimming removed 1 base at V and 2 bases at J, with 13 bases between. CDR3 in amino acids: CASSLVQGLNTDTQYF. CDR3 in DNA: TGTGCCAGCAGCTTAGTTCAGGGGTTGAACACAGATACGCAGTATTTT.

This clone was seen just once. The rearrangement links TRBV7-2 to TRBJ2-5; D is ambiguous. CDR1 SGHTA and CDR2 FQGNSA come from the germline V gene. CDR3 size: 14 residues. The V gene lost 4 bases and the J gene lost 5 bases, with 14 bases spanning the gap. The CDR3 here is CASSSLSGYETQYF. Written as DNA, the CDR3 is TGTGCCAGCAGCTCCCTGTCAGGTTACGAGACCCAGTACTTC.

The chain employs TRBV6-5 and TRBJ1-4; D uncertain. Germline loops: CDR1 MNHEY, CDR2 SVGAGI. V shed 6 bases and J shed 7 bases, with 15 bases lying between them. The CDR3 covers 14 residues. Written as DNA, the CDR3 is TGTGCCAGCAGCTACGGACTCAAGGGTGAAAAACTGTTTTTT. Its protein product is CASSYGLKGEKLFF.

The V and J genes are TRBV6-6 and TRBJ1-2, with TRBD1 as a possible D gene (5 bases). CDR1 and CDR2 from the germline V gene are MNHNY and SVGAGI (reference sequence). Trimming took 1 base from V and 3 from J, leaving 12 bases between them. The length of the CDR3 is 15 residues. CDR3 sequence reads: CASSYLGGADYGYTF. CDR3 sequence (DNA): TGTGCCAGCAGTTACTTAGGAGGGGCAGACTATGGCTACACCTTC.

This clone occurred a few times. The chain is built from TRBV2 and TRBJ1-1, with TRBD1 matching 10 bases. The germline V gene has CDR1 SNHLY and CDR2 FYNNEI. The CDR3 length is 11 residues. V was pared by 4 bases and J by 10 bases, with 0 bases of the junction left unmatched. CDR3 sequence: CASSGDRGAFF. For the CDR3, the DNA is TGTGCCAGCAGTGGGGACAGGGGAGCTTTCTTT.

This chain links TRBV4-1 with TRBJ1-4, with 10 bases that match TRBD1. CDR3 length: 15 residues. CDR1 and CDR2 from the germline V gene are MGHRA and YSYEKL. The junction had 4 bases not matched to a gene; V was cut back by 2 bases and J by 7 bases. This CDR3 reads CASSQPRDRGEKLFF. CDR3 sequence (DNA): TGCGCCAGCAGCCAACCCCGGGACAGGGGTGAAAAACTGTTTTTT.

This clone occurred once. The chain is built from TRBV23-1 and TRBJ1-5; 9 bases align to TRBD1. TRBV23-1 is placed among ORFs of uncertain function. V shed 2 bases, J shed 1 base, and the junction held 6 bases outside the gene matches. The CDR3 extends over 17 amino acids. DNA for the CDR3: TGCGCCAGCAGTCAAGACAGGGGGGGATGGAGCAATCAGCCCCAGCATTTT. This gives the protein CASSQDRGGWSNQPQHF.

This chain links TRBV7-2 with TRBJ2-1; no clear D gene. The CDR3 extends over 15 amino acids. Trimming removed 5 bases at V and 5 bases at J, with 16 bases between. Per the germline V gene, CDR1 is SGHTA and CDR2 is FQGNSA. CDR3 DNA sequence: TGTGCCAGCAGCCCCCAGATGTCCGTGAACAATGAGCAGTTCTTC. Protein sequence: CASSPQMSVNNEQFF.

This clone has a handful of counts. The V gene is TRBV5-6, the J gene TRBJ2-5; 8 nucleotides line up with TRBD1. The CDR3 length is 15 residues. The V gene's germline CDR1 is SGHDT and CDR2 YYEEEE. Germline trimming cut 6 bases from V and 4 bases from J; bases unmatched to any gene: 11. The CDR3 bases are TGTGCCAGCAACGAAGCCGGGACAGGTGGAGAGACCCAGTACTTC. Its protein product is CASNEAGTGGETQYF.

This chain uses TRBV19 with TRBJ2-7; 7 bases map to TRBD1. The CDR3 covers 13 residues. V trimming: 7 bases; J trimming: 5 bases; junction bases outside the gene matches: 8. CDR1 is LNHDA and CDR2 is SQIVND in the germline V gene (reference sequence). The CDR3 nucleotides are TGTGCCAGTACCAATCGAGGGGGCCACGAGCAGTACTTC. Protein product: CASTNRGGHEQYF.

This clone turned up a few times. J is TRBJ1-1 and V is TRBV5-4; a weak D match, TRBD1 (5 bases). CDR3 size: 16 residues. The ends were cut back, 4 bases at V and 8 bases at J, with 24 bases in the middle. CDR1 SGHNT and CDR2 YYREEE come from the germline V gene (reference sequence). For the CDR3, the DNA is TGTGCCAGCAGCACCCGGGGGAGGGAGTTAAACAACGAAGCTTTCTTT. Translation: CASSTRGRELNNEAFF.

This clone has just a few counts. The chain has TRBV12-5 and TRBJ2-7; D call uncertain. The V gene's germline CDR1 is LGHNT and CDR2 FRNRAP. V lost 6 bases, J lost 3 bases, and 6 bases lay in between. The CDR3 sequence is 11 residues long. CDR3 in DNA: TGTGCTAGTGGAACTTACTACGAGCAGTACTTC. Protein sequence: CASGTYYEQYF.

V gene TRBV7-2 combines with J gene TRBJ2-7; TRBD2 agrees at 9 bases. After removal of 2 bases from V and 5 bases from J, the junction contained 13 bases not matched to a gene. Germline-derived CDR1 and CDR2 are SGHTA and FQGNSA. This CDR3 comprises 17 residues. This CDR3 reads CASSLFPAGGEKNEQYF. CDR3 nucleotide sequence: TGTGCCAGCAGCTTATTTCCGGCGGGGGGGGAAAAGAACGAGCAGTACTTC.

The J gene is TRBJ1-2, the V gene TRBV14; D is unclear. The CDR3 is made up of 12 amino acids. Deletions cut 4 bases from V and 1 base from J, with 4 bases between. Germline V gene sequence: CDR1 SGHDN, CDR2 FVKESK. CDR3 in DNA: TGTGCCAGCAGCCCCCATAACTATGGCTACACCTTC. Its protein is CASSPHNYGYTF. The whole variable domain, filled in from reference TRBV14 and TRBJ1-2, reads EAGVTQFPSHSVIEKGQTVTLRCDPISGHDNLYWYRRVMGKEIKFLLHFVKESKQDESGMPNNRFLAERTGGTYSTLKVQPAELEDSGVYFCASSPHNYGYTFGSGTRLTVV.